Each of the 14 T cell receptor beta chains below was sequenced from the same sample in a study of T cell responses to AZD1222 COVID-19 vaccine. The method was immunoSEQ multiplex PCR; TCRdb's version includes in-frame clones alone and lacks a portion of them. This sample yields around 170,000 clones, of which roughly 91% are seen a single time; 0.99% belongs to the top ten. The sequences come from peripheral blood, collected on day 0 of AZD1222 vaccination. The receptor set was obtained from an adult in good health.

The chain recombines TRBV11-1 with TRBJ2-5; a possible D gene is TRBD1 (6 bases). V lost 6 bases, J lost 3 bases, and 11 bases lay in between. The length of the CDR3 is 13 residues. Germline V gives CDR1 SGHAT, CDR2 FQDESV (reference sequence). CDR3 amino acids: CASSFGQKETQYF. DNA of the CDR3: TGTGCCAGCAGTTTCGGACAGAAAGAGACCCAGTACTTC.

This clone was picked up one time. J is TRBJ2-5 and V is TRBV7-3; a weak D match, TRBD1 (5 bases). Trimming pared 4 bases from V and 4 bases from J, leaving 13 bases between. CDR3 size: 14 residues. Looked up from germline, CDR1 is SGHTA and CDR2 is FQGTGA. CDR3 protein: CASSSKGPAETQYF. The CDR3 DNA follows: TGTGCCAGCAGCTCTAAGGGGCCGGCAGAGACCCAGTACTTC.

The V and J genes are TRBV18 and TRBJ2-1; 11 nucleotides match TRBD2. Germline lookup yields CDR1 KGHSH and CDR2 LQKENI. CDR3 size: 18 residues. The V and J ends lost 1 base and 2 bases, in that order; junction bases with no gene match: 7. CDR3 nucleotide sequence: TGTGCCAGCTCACCACAACGACTAGCGGGGACTACCTACAATGAGCAGTTCTTC. Translation gives CASSPQRLAGTTYNEQFF.

This clone has only a few counts. The chain uses TRBV19 and TRBJ1-5; no reliable D call. Germline CDR1 is LNHDA and CDR2 is SQIVND (reference sequence). V lost 1 base, J lost 4 bases, and 8 bases lay in between. The CDR3 has 14 residues. CDR3 DNA sequence: TGTGCCAGTAGTATAGGCGGGCTTAATCAGCCCCAGCATTTT. Translation gives CASSIGGLNQPQHF.

This chain links TRBV5-5 with TRBJ2-3; D remains unclear. The CDR3 has 12 amino acids. Germline-derived CDR1 and CDR2 are SGHKS and YYEKEE (reference sequence). Deletions cut 4 bases from V and 1 base from J, with 4 bases between. The CDR3 DNA reads as TGTGCCAGCAGCGACCGCACAGATACGCAGTATTTT. This translates into CASSDRTDTQYF.

The chain combines TRBV27 with TRBJ2-7; D uncertain. Per germline, CDR1 MNHEY and CDR2 SMNVEV (reference sequence). V lost 5 bases and J 0 bases, leaving 11 bases between the germline ends. The CDR3 has 14 residues. CDR3: CASSPQPNSYEQYF. The DNA for the CDR3 is TGTGCCAGCAGTCCTCAACCCAACTCCTACGAGCAGTACTTC.

The chain combines TRBV9 with TRBJ1-1; the D gene is possibly TRBD1 (6 bases). Trimming stripped 3 bases from V and 4 bases from J, with 13 bases between. Germline V gene lookup returns CDR1 SGDLS and CDR2 YYNGEE. The CDR3 sequence is 14 residues long. The DNA for the CDR3 is TGTGCCAGCAGCGCCGGGGGCAGCCCCACTGAAGCTTTCTTT. Protein: CASSAGGSPTEAFF. Full variable domain (outside the CDR3, taken from reference TRBV9 and TRBJ1-1): DSGVTQTPKHLITATGQRVTLRCSPRSGDLSVYWYQQSLDQGLQFLIQYYNGEERAKGNILERFSAQQFPDLHSELNLSSLELGDSALYFCASSAGGSPTEAFFGQGTRLTVV.

The genes are TRBV29-1 and TRBJ2-3, with D perhaps TRBD1 or TRBD2 (5 bases each). Germline CDR1 is SQVTM and CDR2 is ANQGSEA. The CDR3 is made up of 15 amino acids. V was cut by 3 bases and J by 0 bases, with 13 bases left in between. CDR3 in DNA: TGCAGCGTTGACGGGACGTCTCCTAGCACAGATACGCAGTATTTT. Protein: CSVDGTSPSTDTQYF.

The chain couples TRBV18 to TRBJ1-1, with TRBD1 as a possible D gene (5 bases). V was shortened by 4 bases and J by 0 bases, with 12 bases between the two germline ends. This CDR3 is 15 amino acids long. The V gene's germline CDR1 is KGHSH and CDR2 LQKENI. The CDR3 reads CASSRLGGVNTEAFF. In DNA form, the CDR3 reads TGTGCCAGCTCACGACTTGGGGGGGTGAACACTGAAGCTTTCTTT.

The chain joins TRBV28 to TRBJ2-3, with D hard to call. CDR1 is MDHEN, CDR2 SYDVKM, per germline. V was pared by 5 bases and J by 6 bases, with 9 bases between. The CDR3 covers 12 residues. CDR3 nucleotide sequence: TGTGCCAGCAGTCTTGGACCTGATACGCAGTATTTT. Protein product: CASSLGPDTQYF.

This clone occurred once. The chain carries TRBV7-2 and TRBJ2-7; 10 positions agree with TRBD2. J lost 5 bases, V lost 1 base, and 8 bases had no gene match. This CDR3 is 16 amino acids long. Germline V lookup: CDR1 SGHTA, CDR2 FQGNSA. The chain's CDR3 is CASSLVPAGGPDEQYF. The CDR3 nucleotides read TGTGCCAGCAGCTTAGTCCCAGCGGGAGGGCCCGACGAGCAGTACTTC.

This rearrangement joins TRBV19 to TRBJ1-1; D possibly corresponds to TRBD1 (6 bases). V lost 3 bases, J lost 4 bases, and 15 bases lay in between. The CDR3 sequence is 15 residues long. Germline CDR1 reads LNHDA; CDR2 reads SQIVND (reference sequence). The CDR3 nucleotides read TGTGCCAGTAGTATGAACAGGGCGGGGGGCACTGAAGCTTTCTTT. Its translation is CASSMNRAGGTEAFF.

The genes are TRBV18 and TRBJ1-4, with D perhaps TRBD1 (5 bases). The CDR3 has 16 amino acids. The V end was cut by 2 bases, the J end by 5 bases, with 15 bases between. The germline V gene has CDR1 KGHSH and CDR2 LQKENI. The CDR3 DNA is TGTGCCAGCTCACCATCCCCAGGGAATGAAAATGAAAAACTGTTTTTT. This gives the protein CASSPSPGNENEKLFF.

This sequence joins TRBV15 and TRBJ1-2; unclear D gene. Trimming took off 3 bases at V and 7 bases at J, with 21 bases between the two ends. Germline V gives CDR1 LNHNV, CDR2 YYDKDF (reference sequence). This CDR3 is built from 16 residues. The CDR3 loop reads CATSSGEVRRTLGYTF. The DNA of the CDR3 is TGTGCCACCAGCAGCGGGGAGGTCCGAAGGACCCTTGGCTACACCTTC.